In this sample, the clone carrying this T cell receptor (beta chain) turned up a few times. The antigen remains undetermined. This entry comes from a study of post-analysis software for immune sequencing data. Findings of the study overall: Four to six TRBV segments appeared more often in patients than in controls, and TRBV5-6, TRBV5-1 and TRBV20-1 were among these. Versus controls, multiple sclerosis patients showed significantly lower diversity (normalized Chao1).

Every TCR beta cDNA library bore unique molecular identifiers. T cells numbering about 0.95 to 10 million gave rise to around 500,000 cDNA molecules. TCRdb re-analysed the PCR reads in MiXCR, keeping a single row per CDR3 protein. Of fewer than 700,000 distinct CDR3 sequences detected, roughly 47% appear once; the ten largest clones hold around 1.7%. V shed 4 bases and J shed 0 bases, with 7 bases lying between them. The CDR3 length is 14 residues. Per the germline V gene, CDR1 is SEHNR and CDR2 is FQNEAQ (reference sequence). Sample: blood. This sequence was found in a girl under 18 with multiple sclerosis. The V gene is TRBV7-9, the J gene TRBJ2-1; D not certain. The CDR3 DNA reads as TGTGCCAGCAGCTCCGAGACCTCCTACAATGAGCAGTTCTTC. Its protein product is CASSSETSYNEQFF.